These 26 T cell receptor beta chains were all obtained from the same sample, sequenced in a study of tumor-infiltrating lymphocytes in localized non-small cell lung cancer. The assay was immunoSEQ multiplex PCR, and TCRdb's table has in-frame clones only and misses some. The repertoire holds roughly 3,000 clones, with around 70% as singletons. Sequencing used uninvolved lung tissue not adjacent to the tumor. The receptors shown here come from a human donor with non-small cell lung cancer.

This clone is termed large. V is TRBV28 and J is TRBJ2-2; D unclear. The germline V and J ends were trimmed by 2 bases and 1 base, with 8 bases remaining between them. Per germline, CDR1 MDHEN and CDR2 SYDVKM. The CDR3 has 15 residues. The DNA of the CDR3 is TGTGCCAGCAGTTTACCGGAAAAGAACACCGGGGAGCTGTTTTTT. Translated, it gives CASSLPEKNTGELFF.

The V gene is TRBV11-3, the J gene TRBJ2-7; D call uncertain. The CDR3 has 13 amino acids. The germline gives CDR1 SGHNT, CDR2 YENEEA. V dropped 1 base and J dropped 2 bases, with 6 bases sitting between them. The CDR3 is CASSLVSTYEQYV. The DNA for the CDR3 is TGTGCCAGCAGCTTAGTTTCCACCTACGAGCAGTACGTC.

This chain uses TRBV29-1 with TRBJ2-2; D is perhaps TRBD1 (6 bases). Germline CDR1 and CDR2: SQVTM and ANQGSEA. V lost 6 bases to trimming and J lost 5 bases, with 19 bases between them. This CDR3 has 15 amino acids. CDR3 in DNA: TGCAGCGTCCAAAGGCCTGGACAGCGTACCGGGGAGCTGTTTTTT. Translating it yields CSVQRPGQRTGELFF.

The chain is built from TRBV6-6 and TRBJ1-5, with D unclear. The length of the CDR3 is 14 residues. Deletions cut 6 bases from V and 6 bases from J, with 15 bases between. Germline CDR1 MNHNY, CDR2 SVGAGI (reference sequence). The CDR3: CASSPGVATQPQHF. DNA of the CDR3: TGTGCCAGCAGCCCTGGGGTGGCGACTCAGCCCCAGCATTTT.

V gene TRBV2 combines with J gene TRBJ2-1; 10 bases map to TRBD2. The CDR3 contains 14 residues. The V and J ends lost 8 bases and 5 bases, in that order; junction bases with no gene match: 6. Germline CDR1 SNHLY, CDR2 FYNNEI. The CDR3 region has the DNA TGTGCCAGCTTCCCCAGCGGGAGGGACAATGAGCAGTTCTTC. Encoded protein: CASFPSGRDNEQFF.

V usage is TRBV11-2 and J usage is TRBJ1-1; no firm D call. In germline, CDR1 is SGHAT, CDR2 FQNNGV. V was trimmed by 2 bases and J by 0 bases, leaving 10 bases between them. This CDR3 comprises 15 residues. The CDR3 sequence: CASSLRRSVNTEAFF. CDR3 coding DNA: TGTGCCAGCAGCTTAAGGCGTAGCGTGAACACTGAAGCTTTCTTT. Complete variable domain (other parts from reference TRBV11-2 and TRBJ1-1): EAGVAQSPRYKIIEKRQSVAFWCNPISGHATLYWYQQILGQGPKLLIQFQNNGVVDDSQLPKDRFSAERLKGVDSTLKIQPAKLEDSAVYLCASSLRRSVNTEAFFGQGTRLTVV.

The chain uses TRBV7-8 and TRBJ1-2; D gene ambiguous. This CDR3 comprises 13 residues. Trimming took off 5 bases at V and 0 bases at J, with 7 bases between the two ends. CDR1 SGHVS and CDR2 FQNEAQ come from the germline V gene. CDR3 bases: TGTGCCAGCAGCCAAGGACCTAACTATGGCTACACCTTC. Its translation: CASSQGPNYGYTF.

In DNA, the CDR3 is TGTGCCAGCAGTGGAGAAACCGAGGTATATGGCTACACCTTC. It specifies CASSGETEVYGYTF. The chain carries TRBV2 and TRBJ1-2; no clear D gene. Per the germline V gene, CDR1 is SNHLY and CDR2 is FYNNEI. Deletions cut 4 bases from V and 5 bases from J, with 14 bases between. This CDR3 is 14 amino acids long. Complete variable domain (other parts from reference TRBV2 and TRBJ1-2): EPEVTQTPSHQVTQMGQEVILRCVPISNHLYFYWYRQILGQKVEFLVSFYNNEISEKSEIFDDQFSVERPDGSNFTLKIRSTKLEDSAMYFCASSGETEVYGYTFGSGTRLTVV.

The chain employs TRBV5-5 and TRBJ1-2, with D tentatively TRBD1 (5 bases). The ends were cut back, 4 bases at V and 4 bases at J, with 20 bases in the middle. CDR3 length: 16 residues. Germline V gene data show CDR1 as SGHKS and CDR2 as YYEKEE (reference sequence). The CDR3 sequence: CASSPREGRSGYGYTF. The CDR3 DNA reads as TGTGCCAGCAGCCCCAGGGAGGGACGCTCGGGCTATGGCTACACCTTC.

This chain uses TRBV2 with TRBJ1-6; D unclear. V gave up 7 bases and J gave up 2 bases, with 6 bases separating them. From germline, CDR1 is SNHLY and CDR2 FYNNEI. This CDR3 is built from 13 residues. The DNA of the CDR3 is TGTGCCAGCATCGGAACCTATAATTCACCCCTCCACTTT. This sequence encodes CASIGTYNSPLHF.

The chain joins TRBV11-3 to TRBJ2-4; D perhaps matches TRBD2 (5 bases). The CDR3 loop spans 15 amino acids. The V gene lost 1 base and the J gene lost 3 bases, with 10 bases spanning the gap. CDR1 SGHNT and CDR2 YENEEA come from the germline V gene. The CDR3 spells CASSLGNDYKNIQYF. CDR3 bases: TGTGCCAGCAGCTTAGGAAACGACTACAAAAACATTCAGTACTTC.

This clone was recorded once. The J gene is TRBJ1-4, the V gene TRBV9; 10 positions agree with TRBD1. Trimming cost V 0 bases and J 6 bases; bases outside gene matches: 5. The CDR3 loop spans 16 amino acids. In germline, CDR1 is SGDLS, CDR2 YYNGEE. Here the CDR3 DNA reads TGTGCCAGCAGCGTAGAATCCGGGACAGGGGATGAAAAACTGTTTTTT. Its translation is CASSVESGTGDEKLFF.

The chain is built from TRBV6-5 and TRBJ1-5, with no clear D. The V gene's germline CDR1 is MNHEY and CDR2 SVGAGI. Trimming took 6 bases from V and 0 from J, leaving 9 bases between them. The CDR3 consists of 14 residues. CDR3 protein: CASSSGASNQPQHF. Here the CDR3 DNA reads TGTGCCAGCAGCTCAGGTGCTAGCAATCAGCCCCAGCATTTT.

This chain connects TRBV7-8 to TRBJ1-1; TRBD1 agrees at 7 bases. J lost 3 bases, V lost 4 bases, and 2 bases had no gene match. The CDR3 has 13 amino acids. The germline V gene encodes CDR1 SGHVS and CDR2 FQNEAQ. CDR3 protein: CASSSQGDTEAFF. As DNA, the CDR3 is TGTGCCAGCAGCTCCCAGGGGGACACTGAAGCTTTCTTT.

The chain links TRBV4-3 to TRBJ2-2; TRBD1 or TRBD2 may be the D gene (5 bases each). The CDR3 length is 14 residues. V shed 4 bases and J shed 2 bases, with 8 bases lying between them. CDR1 and CDR2 from the germline V gene are LGHNA and YSLEER. The CDR3 coding sequence is TGCGCCAGCAGCCGGGACCAAAACACCGGGGAGCTGTTTTTT. Protein: CASSRDQNTGELFF.

Concerning this clone itself: The sample contains more than one DNA sequence encoding this CDR3. This chain connects TRBV6-6 to TRBJ1-2, with 7 bases that match TRBD1. The germline gives CDR1 MNHNY, CDR2 SVGAGI (reference sequence). CDR3 size: 13 residues. The V gene end was trimmed by 6 bases and the J gene end by 2 bases; junction bases not matched to a gene: 3. For the CDR3, the DNA is TGTGCCAGCAGCGTGACAGGGAACTATGGCTACACCTTC. Translated, it gives CASSVTGNYGYTF.

This clone turned up a few times. The chain employs TRBV19 and TRBJ2-1; TRBD2 matches 10 bases. The V segment lost 1 base and the J segment 3 bases; nucleotides outside the gene matches: 3. Germline lookup yields CDR1 LNHDA and CDR2 SQIVND (reference sequence). This CDR3 spans 16 amino acids. The CDR3 is CASSIASGSLYNEQFF. The CDR3 nucleotides are TGTGCCAGTAGTATAGCTAGCGGGAGCCTCTACAATGAGCAGTTCTTC.

The table lists this clone with a few counts. This sequence joins TRBV19 and TRBJ1-5; D might be TRBD1 (5 bases). CDR3 size: 17 residues. V lost 5 bases and J lost 0, with 17 bases in between. Germline lookup yields CDR1 LNHDA and CDR2 SQIVND (reference sequence). The CDR3: CASSPQRTFYSNQPQHF. The CDR3 DNA follows: TGTGCCAGTAGTCCCCAAAGGACATTCTATAGCAATCAGCCCCAGCATTTT.

This clone was seen a handful of times. The rearrangement uses TRBV29-1 and TRBJ1-1; D not certain. CDR3 length: 10 amino acids. Germline CDR1 SQVTM, CDR2 ANQGSEA. Between the trimmed V and J ends, which lost 3 bases and 4 bases, there was a span of 3 bases. This CDR3 reads CSVDVTEAFF. CDR3 DNA: TGCAGCGTTGACGTCACTGAAGCTTTCTTT.

The gene calls are TRBV29-1 and TRBJ2-1; TRBD1 matches at 10 bases. The CDR3 has 14 amino acids. Germline lookup yields CDR1 SQVTM and CDR2 ANQGSEA. Trimming at V came to 5 bases and at J to 4 bases, leaving 5 bases not matched to a gene. CDR3 amino acids: CSVRQGAAYNEQFF. The CDR3 DNA sequence: TGCAGCGTTAGACAGGGGGCCGCATACAATGAGCAGTTCTTC.

The V call is TRBV9, the J call TRBJ2-1, with TRBD2 matching 8 bases. Looked up from germline, CDR1 is SGDLS and CDR2 is YYNGEE. V gave up 5 bases and J gave up 5 bases; unmatched junction bases: 15. The CDR3 runs 17 residues. The CDR3 bases are TGTGCCAGCAGTCGGGCGGGTGGCGGGAGGATAGACAATGAGCAGTTCTTC. As protein: CASSRAGGGRIDNEQFF.

The chain carries TRBV7-8 and TRBJ1-3; no clear D gene. CDR1 SGHVS and CDR2 FQNEAQ come from the germline V gene. The germline V and J ends were trimmed by 3 bases and 0 bases, with 9 bases remaining between them. The CDR3 is 15 amino acids. The CDR3 loop reads CASSFEVYSGNTIYF. The CDR3 region has the DNA TGTGCCAGCAGCTTCGAGGTGTACTCTGGAAACACCATATATTTT. Using reference TRBV7-8 and TRBJ1-3 for the parts outside the CDR3, the full variable domain is GAGVSQSPRYKVAKRGQDVALRCDPISGHVSLFWYQQALGQGPEFLTYFQNEAQLDKSGLPSDRFFAERPEGSVSTLKIQRTQQEDSAVYLCASSFEVYSGNTIYFGEGSWLTVV.

The V call is TRBV5-4, the J call TRBJ2-3, with TRBD2 matching 13 bases. The CDR3 runs to 17 residues. CDR1 is SGHNT and CDR2 is YYREEE in the germline V gene (reference sequence). V gave up 4 bases and J gave up 6 bases; unmatched junction bases: 11. This CDR3 is CASSQKLLAGGWDTQYF. CDR3 DNA: TGTGCCAGCAGCCAAAAATTACTAGCGGGAGGGTGGGATACGCAGTATTTT.

This chain links TRBV18 with TRBJ1-5; TRBD1 is a possible D gene (5 bases). CDR1 is KGHSH, CDR2 LQKENI, per germline. This CDR3 has 14 residues. Trimming pared 3 bases from V and 7 bases from J, leaving 13 bases between. The CDR3 coding sequence is TGTGCCAGCTCACCGGCCAGGGTTGGCCAGCCCCAGCATTTT. Translation gives CASSPARVGQPQHF.

This chain connects TRBV6-5 to TRBJ1-1, with D hard to call. In germline, CDR1 is MNHEY, CDR2 SVGAGI. V was trimmed by 7 bases and J by 5 bases, leaving 17 bases between them. CDR3 size: 14 residues. The CDR3 reads CASTHLARGTEAFF. For the CDR3, the DNA is TGTGCCAGCACCCACTTGGCACGAGGAACTGAAGCTTTCTTT.

The CDR3 protein is CASSLDAGAKYF. CDR3 bases: TGTGCCAGCAGCTTAGATGCGGGAGCTAAGTACTTC. This rearrangement joins TRBV7-2 to TRBJ2-5, with TRBD2 matching 7 bases. V was pared by 1 base and J by 12 bases, with 5 bases of the junction left unmatched. Germline V gene sequence: CDR1 SGHTA, CDR2 FQGNSA. The CDR3 runs to 12 residues.